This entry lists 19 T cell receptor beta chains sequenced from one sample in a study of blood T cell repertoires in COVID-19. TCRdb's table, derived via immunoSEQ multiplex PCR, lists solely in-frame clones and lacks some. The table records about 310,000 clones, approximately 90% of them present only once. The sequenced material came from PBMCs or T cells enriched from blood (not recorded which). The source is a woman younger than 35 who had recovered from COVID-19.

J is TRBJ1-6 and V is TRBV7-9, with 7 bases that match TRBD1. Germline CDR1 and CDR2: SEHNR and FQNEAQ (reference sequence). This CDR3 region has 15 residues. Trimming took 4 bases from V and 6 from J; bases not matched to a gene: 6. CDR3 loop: CASSSYGQVNSPLHF. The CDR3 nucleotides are TGTGCCAGCAGCTCATACGGACAGGTTAATTCACCCCTCCACTTT.

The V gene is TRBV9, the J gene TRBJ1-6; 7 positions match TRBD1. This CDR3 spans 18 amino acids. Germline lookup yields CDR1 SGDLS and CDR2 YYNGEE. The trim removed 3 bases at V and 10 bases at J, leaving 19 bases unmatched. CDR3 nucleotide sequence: TGTGCCAGCAGCGGATCCACGGACAGGAGTAATACAAGATCACCCCTCCACTTT. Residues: CASSGSTDRSNTRSPLHF.

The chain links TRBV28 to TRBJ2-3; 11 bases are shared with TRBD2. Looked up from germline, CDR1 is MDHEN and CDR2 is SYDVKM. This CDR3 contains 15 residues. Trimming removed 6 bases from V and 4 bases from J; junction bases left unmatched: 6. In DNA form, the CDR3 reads TGTGCCAGCAGATGTAGCGGGAGGGAACCAGATACGCAGTATTTT. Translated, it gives CASRCSGREPDTQYF.

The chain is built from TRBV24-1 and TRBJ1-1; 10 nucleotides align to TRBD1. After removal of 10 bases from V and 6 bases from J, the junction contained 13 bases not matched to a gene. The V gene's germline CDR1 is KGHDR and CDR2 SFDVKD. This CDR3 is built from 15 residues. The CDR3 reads CATTSHRDRGPEAFF. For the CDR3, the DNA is TGTGCCACAACCTCACACCGGGACAGGGGCCCTGAAGCTTTCTTT.

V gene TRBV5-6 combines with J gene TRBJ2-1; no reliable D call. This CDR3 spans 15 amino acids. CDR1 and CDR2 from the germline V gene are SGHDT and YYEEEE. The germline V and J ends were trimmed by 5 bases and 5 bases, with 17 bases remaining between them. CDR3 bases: TGTGCCAGCAGAACACAGAGTACCCCGAACAATGAGCAGTTCTTC. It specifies CASRTQSTPNNEQFF.

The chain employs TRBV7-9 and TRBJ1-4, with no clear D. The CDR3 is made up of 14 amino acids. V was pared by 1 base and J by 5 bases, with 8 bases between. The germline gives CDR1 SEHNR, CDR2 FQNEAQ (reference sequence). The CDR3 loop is CASSLGAPNEKLFF. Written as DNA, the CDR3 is TGTGCCAGCAGCTTAGGGGCACCAAATGAAAAACTGTTTTTT. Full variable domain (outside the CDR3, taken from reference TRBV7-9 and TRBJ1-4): DTGVSQNPRHKITKRGQNVTFRCDPISEHNRLYWYRQTLGQGPEFLTYFQNEAQLEKSRLLSDRFSAERPKGSFSTLEIQRTEQGDSAMYLCASSLGAPNEKLFFGSGTQLSVL.

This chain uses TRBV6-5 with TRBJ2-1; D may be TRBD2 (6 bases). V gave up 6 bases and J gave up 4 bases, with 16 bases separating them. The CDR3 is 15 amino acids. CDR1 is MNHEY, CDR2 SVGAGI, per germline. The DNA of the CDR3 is TGTGCCAGCAGCTTACTAGGCGGGAATTACAATGAGCAGTTCTTC. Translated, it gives CASSLLGGNYNEQFF.

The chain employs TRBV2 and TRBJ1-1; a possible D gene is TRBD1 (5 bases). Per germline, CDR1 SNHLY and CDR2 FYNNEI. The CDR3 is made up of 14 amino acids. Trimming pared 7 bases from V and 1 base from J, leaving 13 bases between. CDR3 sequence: CASTLHQGNTEAFF. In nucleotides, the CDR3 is TGTGCCAGCACCCTACACCAGGGGAACACTGAAGCTTTCTTT.

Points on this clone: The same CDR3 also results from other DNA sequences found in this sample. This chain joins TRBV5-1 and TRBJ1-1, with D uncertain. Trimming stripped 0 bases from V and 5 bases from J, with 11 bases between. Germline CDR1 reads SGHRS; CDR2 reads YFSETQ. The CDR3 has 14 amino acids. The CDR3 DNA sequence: TGCGCCAGCAGCTTGGCCGCGGGGAGGACTGAAGCTTTCTTT. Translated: CASSLAAGRTEAFF.

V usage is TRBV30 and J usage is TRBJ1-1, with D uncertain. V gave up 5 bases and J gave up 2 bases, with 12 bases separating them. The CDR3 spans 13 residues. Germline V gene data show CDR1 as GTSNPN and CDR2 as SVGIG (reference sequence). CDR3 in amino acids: CAWADTANTEAFF. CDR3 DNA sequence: TGTGCCTGGGCAGACACGGCAAACACTGAAGCTTTCTTT.

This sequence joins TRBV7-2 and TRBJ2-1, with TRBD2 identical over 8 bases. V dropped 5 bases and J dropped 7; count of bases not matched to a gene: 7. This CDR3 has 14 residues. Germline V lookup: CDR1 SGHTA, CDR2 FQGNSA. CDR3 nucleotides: TGTGCCAGCAGCCCACTAGCGGTTTATAATGAGCAGTTCTTC. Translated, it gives CASSPLAVYNEQFF.

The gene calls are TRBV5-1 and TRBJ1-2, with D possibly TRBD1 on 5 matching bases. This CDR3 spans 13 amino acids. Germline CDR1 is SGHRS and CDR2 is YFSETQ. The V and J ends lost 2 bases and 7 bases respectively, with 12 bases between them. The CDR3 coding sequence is TGCGCCAGCAGCTTCCGGGACGGGGGTGGCTACACCTTC. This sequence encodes CASSFRDGGGYTF.

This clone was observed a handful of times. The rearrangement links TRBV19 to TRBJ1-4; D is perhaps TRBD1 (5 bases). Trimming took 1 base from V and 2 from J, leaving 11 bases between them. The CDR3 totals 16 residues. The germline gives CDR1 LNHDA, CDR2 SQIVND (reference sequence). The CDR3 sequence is CASSIGRRGTNEKLFF. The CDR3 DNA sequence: TGTGCCAGTAGTATAGGAAGGCGGGGCACTAATGAAAAACTGTTTTTT.

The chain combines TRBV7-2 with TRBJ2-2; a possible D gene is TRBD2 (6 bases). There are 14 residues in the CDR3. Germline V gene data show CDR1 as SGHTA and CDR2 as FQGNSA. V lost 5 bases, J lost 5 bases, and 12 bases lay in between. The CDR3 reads CASSRRDSTGELFF. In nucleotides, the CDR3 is TGTGCCAGCAGCCGCCGGGACTCGACCGGGGAGCTGTTTTTT.

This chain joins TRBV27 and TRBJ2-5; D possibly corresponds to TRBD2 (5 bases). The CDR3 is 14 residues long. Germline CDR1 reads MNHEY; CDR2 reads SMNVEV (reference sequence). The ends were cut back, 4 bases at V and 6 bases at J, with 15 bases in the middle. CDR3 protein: CASSSPLLGKTQYF. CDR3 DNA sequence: TGTGCCAGCAGTTCCCCTCTACTAGGAAAGACCCAGTACTTC.

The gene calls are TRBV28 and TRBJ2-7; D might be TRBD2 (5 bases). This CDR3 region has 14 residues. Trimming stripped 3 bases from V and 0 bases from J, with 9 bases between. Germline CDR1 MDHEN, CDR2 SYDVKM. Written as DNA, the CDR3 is TGTGCCAGCAGTTTTGTCGGGGACTCCTACGAGCAGTACTTC. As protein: CASSFVGDSYEQYF. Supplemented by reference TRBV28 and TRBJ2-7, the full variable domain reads DVKVTQSSRYLVKRTGEKVFLECVQDMDHENMFWYRQDPGLGLRLIYFSYDVKMKEKGDIPEGYSVSREKKERFSLILESASTNQTSMYLCASSFVGDSYEQYFGPGTRLTVT.

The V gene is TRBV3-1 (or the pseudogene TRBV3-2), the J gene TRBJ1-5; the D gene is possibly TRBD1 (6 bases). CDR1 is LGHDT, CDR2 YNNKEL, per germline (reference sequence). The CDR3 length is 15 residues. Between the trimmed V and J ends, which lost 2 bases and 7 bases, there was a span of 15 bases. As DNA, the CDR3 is TGTGCCAGCAGCCAACTATCAGGGGCATCCCAGCCCCAGCATTTT. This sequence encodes CASSQLSGASQPQHF.

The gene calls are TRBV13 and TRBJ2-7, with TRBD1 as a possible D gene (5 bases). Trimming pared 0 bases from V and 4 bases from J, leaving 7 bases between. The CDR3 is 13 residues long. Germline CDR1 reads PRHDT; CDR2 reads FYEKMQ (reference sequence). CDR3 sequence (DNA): TGTGCCAGCAGCTTAGGGGCAGGGTACGAGCAGTACTTC. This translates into CASSLGAGYEQYF.

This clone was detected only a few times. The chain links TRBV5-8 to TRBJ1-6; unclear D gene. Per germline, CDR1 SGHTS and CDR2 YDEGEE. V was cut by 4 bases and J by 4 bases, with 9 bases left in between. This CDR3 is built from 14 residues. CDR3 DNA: TGTGCCAGCAGCCAAGGACTATATAATTCACCCCTCCACTTT. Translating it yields CASSQGLYNSPLHF.